This T cell receptor (beta chain) was found in a study of response to subunit inactivated influenza vaccine. Study-wide points: Seasonal influenza vaccination, on each occasion, was suggested by the authors to recruit few new T cells.

A note on this clonotype: Its antigen is undetermined.

TCRdb reprocessed the RT-PCR reads with MiXCR, giving one entry per CDR3 protein. The sample comprises hundreds of thousands of distinct CDR3 sequences, approximately 17% of which are singletons, and 2.5% to 3.5% rests with the top ten. The CDR3 runs 14 residues. Germline lookup yields CDR1 SGHKS and CDR2 YYEKEE (reference sequence). V lost 4 bases, J lost 4 bases, and 14 bases lay in between. The clonotype was recovered from a man in his fifties or sixties who received an inactivated influenza vaccine. The sequencing used CD4+ T cells sorted from PBMCs, collected less than 30 months after vaccination. The chain links TRBV5-5 to TRBJ1-2; D not resolved. In DNA form, the CDR3 reads TGTGCCAGCAGCCCGGTAGGACTGAGCTATGGCTACACCTTC. Translating it yields CASSPVGLSYGYTF.